One and the same sample provided the 14 T cell receptor beta chains below, sequenced in a study of shared clonotypes between healthy human individuals. Profiled with immunoSEQ multiplex PCR; TCRdb holds only in-frame clones, not every one. Of about 2,100,000 clones listed, 93% are singletons. The naive CD8 population came from CD45RO-negative cells selected for CCR7, without terminally differentiated effector memory CD45RA+ cells. The sequencing sample was made of naive CD8+ T cells from PBMCs. These receptors were taken from a man between 18 and 35 years old in good health. Some clones in this sample may be carry-over from other donors' samples.

This sequence joins TRBV6-4 and TRBJ2-7; 9 nucleotides line up with TRBD2. In germline, CDR1 is MRHNA, CDR2 SNTAGT. The J segment lost 0 bases and the V segment lost 7 bases, leaving 7 bases of the junction unmatched. The CDR3 is 15 residues long. DNA for the CDR3: TGTGCCAGCATTTCTAGCGGGGACTGCTCCTACGAGCAGTACTTC. This gives the protein CASISSGDCSYEQYF.

This clone was detected only once. V gene TRBV6-1 combines with J gene TRBJ2-1; the D is unclear. This CDR3 has 15 amino acids. Germline CDR1 is MNHNS and CDR2 is SASEGT. V lost 1 base, J lost 0 bases, and 7 bases lay in between. The CDR3 DNA is TGTGCCAGCAGTGAAGACGGTAGCTCCTACAATGAGCAGTTCTTC. Translated, it gives CASSEDGSSYNEQFF.

J is TRBJ1-4 and V is TRBV11-2; 7 bases fit TRBD1. V lost 4 bases, J lost 8 bases, and 10 bases stayed unmatched. The CDR3 runs to 15 residues. The germline gives CDR1 SGHAT, CDR2 FQNNGV. This chain's CDR3 is CASSSGTVFGEKLFF. The CDR3 DNA reads TGTGCCAGCAGCTCCGGGACAGTTTTTGGGGAAAAACTGTTTTTT.

DNA of the CDR3: TGTGCCAGCAGCTCCAGCGTCCGGGCCTCGGGAAATGAGCAGTTCTTC. It encodes CASSSSVRASGNEQFF. The chain joins TRBV7-8 to TRBJ2-1; a possible D gene is TRBD2 (5 bases). V was shortened by 4 bases and J by 7 bases, with 20 bases between the two germline ends. CDR3 length equals 16 residues. Germline V CDR1 and CDR2: SGHVS, FQNEAQ.

Details on this clone: The identical CDR3 is also encoded by other nucleotide sequences in the sample. The chain employs TRBV9 and TRBJ1-1, with D perhaps TRBD1 (5 bases). The germline V gene has CDR1 SGDLS and CDR2 YYNGEE. Trimming cost V 4 bases and J 2 bases, with 9 bases left between them. This CDR3 spans 13 amino acids. The CDR3, as DNA: TGTGCCAGCAGCCCGAGGGGAAACACTGAAGCTTTCTTT. Translated: CASSPRGNTEAFF.

The chain recombines TRBV29-1 with TRBJ2-1; the D gene is possibly TRBD2 (5 bases). V gave up 6 bases and J gave up 3 bases, with 18 bases separating them. This CDR3 spans 15 amino acids. The germline V gene encodes CDR1 SQVTM and CDR2 ANQGSEA. The CDR3 loop reads CSVGVFGGLYNEQFF. Here the CDR3 DNA reads TGCAGCGTCGGGGTGTTTGGCGGCCTCTACAATGAGCAGTTCTTC.

The rearrangement uses TRBV27 and TRBJ1-3; D call uncertain. Germline lookup yields CDR1 MNHEY and CDR2 SMNVEV (reference sequence). CDR3 size: 14 residues. Trimming pared 2 bases from V and 4 bases from J, leaving 9 bases between. CDR3: CASSLSTTGNTIYF. CDR3 bases: TGTGCCAGCAGTTTAAGTACGACCGGAAACACCATATATTTT.

Only one count was recorded for this clone. This chain links TRBV6-1 with TRBJ1-1; TRBD1 aligns across 9 bases. Germline assignment: CDR1 MNHNS and CDR2 SASEGT. Trimming removed 2 bases from V and 5 bases from J; junction bases left unmatched: 9. The CDR3 is made up of 16 amino acids. The CDR3, as DNA: TGTGCCAGCAGTGAATTTCGGGACAGGGTGAGGACTGAAGCTTTCTTT. Its protein is CASSEFRDRVRTEAFF.

V and J are TRBV6-6 and TRBJ2-4; D is unclear. There are 13 residues in the CDR3. Trimming removed 6 bases from V and 1 base from J, with 7 bases in between. CDR1 and CDR2 (germline): MNHNY, SVGAGI (reference sequence). The CDR3 loop is CASRRSAKNIQYF. The CDR3 DNA follows: TGTGCCAGCAGGAGATCCGCCAAAAACATTCAGTACTTC.

Concerning this clone itself: The same CDR3 is also encoded by other DNA sequences in this sample. The rearrangement uses TRBV27 and TRBJ1-1, with 7 nucleotides matching TRBD1. Trimming took 6 bases from V and 0 from J; bases not matched to a gene: 4. From germline, CDR1 is MNHEY and CDR2 SMNVEV (reference sequence). This CDR3 is built from 14 residues. The CDR3 spells CASSLQGLNTEAFF. The CDR3 DNA follows: TGTGCCAGCAGCTTACAGGGGTTGAACACTGAAGCTTTCTTT.

This sequence joins TRBV27 and TRBJ2-3; 12 nucleotides agree with TRBD2. Germline V lookup: CDR1 MNHEY, CDR2 SMNVEV (reference sequence). The V segment lost 4 bases and the J segment 1 base; nucleotides outside the gene matches: 6. The CDR3 spans 17 residues. DNA of the CDR3: TGTGCCAGCAGTTCTAGCGGGAGGGCTGAACGCACAGATACGCAGTATTTT. It yields the protein CASSSSGRAERTDTQYF.

The rearrangement joins TRBV27 to TRBJ2-2; the D gene could be TRBD1 or TRBD2 (5 bases each). The CDR3 loop spans 13 amino acids. Looked up from germline, CDR1 is MNHEY and CDR2 is SMNVEV (reference sequence). Here the CDR3 reads CAEGLMATGELFF. The CDR3 DNA follows: TGTGCTGAGGGGCTGATGGCCACCGGGGAGCTGTTTTTT.

V usage is TRBV7-9 and J usage is TRBJ2-7; 9 nucleotides align to TRBD1. This CDR3 has 15 residues. J lost 6 bases, V lost 5 bases, and 11 bases had no gene match. Germline V gene lookup returns CDR1 SEHNR and CDR2 FQNEAQ (reference sequence). The CDR3 DNA reads as TGTGCCAGCAGCCAAAGTGGACAGGGGAATTCCGAGCAGTACTTC. Translation: CASSQSGQGNSEQYF.

The chain has TRBV11-3 and TRBJ2-1; 8 bases map to TRBD2. The CDR3 is made up of 15 amino acids. V was pared by 4 bases and J by 3 bases, with 5 bases of the junction left unmatched. Per the germline V gene, CDR1 is SGHNT and CDR2 is YENEEA. CDR3 coding DNA: TGTGCCAGCAGCTCAACTAGCGGAGGCTACAATGAGCAGTTCTTC. The encoded protein is CASSSTSGGYNEQFF.